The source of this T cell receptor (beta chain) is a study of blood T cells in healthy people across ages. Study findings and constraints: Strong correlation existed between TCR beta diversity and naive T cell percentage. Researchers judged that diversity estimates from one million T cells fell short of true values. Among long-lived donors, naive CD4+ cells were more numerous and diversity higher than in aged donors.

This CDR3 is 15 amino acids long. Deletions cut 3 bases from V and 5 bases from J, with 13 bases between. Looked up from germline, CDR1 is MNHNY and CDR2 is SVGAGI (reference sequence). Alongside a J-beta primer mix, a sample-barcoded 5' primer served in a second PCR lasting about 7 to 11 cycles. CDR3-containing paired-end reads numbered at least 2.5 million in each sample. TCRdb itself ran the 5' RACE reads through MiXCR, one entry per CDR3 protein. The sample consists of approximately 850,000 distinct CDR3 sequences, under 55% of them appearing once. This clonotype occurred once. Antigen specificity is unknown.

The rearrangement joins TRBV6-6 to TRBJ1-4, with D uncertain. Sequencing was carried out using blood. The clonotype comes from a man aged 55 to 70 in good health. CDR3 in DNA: TGTGCCAGCAGTTATAGGGCAGCGAACAATGAAAAACTGTTTTTT. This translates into CASSYRAANNEKLFF.